The rows below give T cell receptor beta chains drawn from one sample of a study of blood T cell repertoires in COVID-19. Assay used: immunoSEQ multiplex PCR; TCRdb lists only in-frame clones, some missing. The table shows under 450,000 clones, with around 87% occurring only once. Sequencing input: PBMCs or T cells enriched from blood (not recorded which). These receptors were collected from a man in his thirties or forties who had recovered from COVID-19. Both conserved end residues are part of each CDR3. The D gene is left open where the match is weak. Size is stated for part of the rows, as once, few or many counts, or as a class when the clone is expanded.

abundance: NA
d_gene: NA
len: 12
j_gene: TRBJ1-2
v_gene: TRBV5-1
CDR3nt: TGCGCCAGCAGCGCGGGACTAAATGGCTACACCTTC
CDR3aa: CASSAGLNGYTF

abundance: NA
d_gene: TRBD2
len: 16
j_gene: TRBJ2-3
v_gene: TRBV5-1
CDR3nt: TGCGCCAGCAGCTCCGGACTAGCGGGTATCACAGATACGCAGTATTTT
CDR3aa: CASSSGLAGITDTQYF

abundance: once
d_gene: NA
len: 15
j_gene: TRBJ2-3
v_gene: TRBV7-6
CDR3nt: TGTGCCAGCAGCTCGTCAGGTAGATACACAGATACGCAGTATTTT
CDR3aa: CASSSSGRYTDTQYF

abundance: NA
d_gene: TRBD1
len: 15
j_gene: TRBJ2-5
v_gene: TRBV27
CDR3nt: TGTGCCAGCAGCAGGACAGGGGATCTCCAAGAGACCCAGTACTTC
CDR3aa: CASSRTGDLQETQYF

abundance: NA
d_gene: NA
len: 14
j_gene: TRBJ1-1
v_gene: TRBV2
CDR3nt: TGTGCCAGCAGTCTCTATGGGGGAGGGACTGAAGCTTTCTTT
CDR3aa: CASSLYGGGTEAFF

abundance: NA
d_gene: NA
len: 14
j_gene: TRBJ1-5
v_gene: TRBV10-3
CDR3nt: TGTGCCATAGCTCAGGAGGCTTCCAATCAGCCCCAGCATTTT
CDR3aa: CAIAQEASNQPQHF

abundance: NA
d_gene: NA
len: 18
j_gene: TRBJ2-7
v_gene: TRBV27
CDR3nt: TGTGCCAGCAGGCGGCAGACCTTTGTGGGGGGTGCTTCCTACGAGCAGTACTTC
CDR3aa: CASRRQTFVGGASYEQYF

abundance: NA
d_gene: NA
len: 19
j_gene: TRBJ1-1
v_gene: TRBV4-2
CDR3nt: TGTGCCAGCAGCCAAGAAGGAGGGACGGCCCGACAACGGAACACTGAAGCTTTCTTT
CDR3aa: CASSQEGGTARQRNTEAFF

abundance: NA
d_gene: NA
len: 13
j_gene: TRBJ1-6
v_gene: TRBV6-1
CDR3nt: TGTGCCAGCAGTGAACAGGGCAGTTCACCCCTCCACTTT
CDR3aa: CASSEQGSSPLHF

abundance: NA
d_gene: NA
len: 13
j_gene: TRBJ1-2
v_gene: TRBV12-3/TRBV12-4
CDR3nt: TGTGCCAGCAGTTTGAACAGGGTCGGGGGCTACACCTTC
CDR3aa: CASSLNRVGGYTF

abundance: NA
d_gene: NA
len: 12
j_gene: TRBJ2-2
v_gene: TRBV2
CDR3nt: TGTGCCAGCAGAGCTGGCACCGGGGAGCTGTTTTTT
CDR3aa: CASRAGTGELFF

abundance: once
d_gene: NA
len: 13
j_gene: TRBJ2-1
v_gene: TRBV2
CDR3nt: TGTGCCAGCAGTGGACTAGTTTACAATGAGCAGTTCTTC
CDR3aa: CASSGLVYNEQFF

abundance: NA
d_gene: NA
len: 16
j_gene: TRBJ1-4
v_gene: TRBV7-9
CDR3nt: TGTGCCAGCAGCGACGGTGAGGGGGACTATCATGAAAAACTGTTTTTT
CDR3aa: CASSDGEGDYHEKLFF

abundance: NA
d_gene: TRBD1
len: 13
j_gene: TRBJ1-4
v_gene: TRBV19
CDR3nt: TGTGCCACTGAGGACAGGGTGCTACTGAAACTGTTTTTT
CDR3aa: CATEDRVLLKLFF

abundance: NA
d_gene: NA
len: 15
j_gene: TRBJ1-1
v_gene: TRBV5-1
CDR3nt: TGCGCCAGCAGCTTGGGGGCAGGTTCTAGCCCTGAAGCTTTCTTT
CDR3aa: CASSLGAGSSPEAFF

abundance: once
d_gene: TRBD1
len: 15
j_gene: TRBJ2-7
v_gene: TRBV9
CDR3nt: TGTGCCAGCAGCGTAGTGAAGGGGGCGAGGTGCGAGCAGTACTTC
CDR3aa: CASSVVKGARCEQYF

abundance: NA
d_gene: NA
len: 12
j_gene: TRBJ2-7
v_gene: TRBV12-3/TRBV12-4
CDR3nt: TGTGCCAGCAGGGGGACATCTCTCGAGCAGTACTTC
CDR3aa: CASRGTSLEQYF

abundance: NA
d_gene: NA
len: 16
j_gene: TRBJ1-6
v_gene: TRBV7-2
CDR3nt: TGTGCCAGCAGCTTAACGAGACAGGTGTCGCATTCACCCCTCCACTTT
CDR3aa: CASSLTRQVSHSPLHF

abundance: NA
d_gene: NA
len: 12
j_gene: TRBJ2-7
v_gene: TRBV12-3/TRBV12-4
CDR3nt: TGTGCCAGCAGTGAACACAACTACGAGCAGTACTTC
CDR3aa: CASSEHNYEQYF

abundance: NA
d_gene: NA
len: 15
j_gene: TRBJ2-5
v_gene: TRBV4-1
CDR3nt: TGCGCCAGCAGCCAACTTGGACTGACCCAAGAGACCCAGTACTTC
CDR3aa: CASSQLGLTQETQYF